Below, 25 T cell receptor beta chains from the same sample are listed, as sequenced in a study of T cell responses to AZD1222 COVID-19 vaccine. TCRdb's table, derived via immunoSEQ multiplex PCR, lists solely in-frame clones and lacks some. This sample has roughly 100,000 clones; 85% to 90% occur once, and the top ten carry around 2.5%. The source material was peripheral blood, sampled on day 0 of AZD1222 vaccination. The receptor set was obtained from an adult in good health.

The chain employs TRBV7-9 and TRBJ1-1; 9 bases fit TRBD1. The ends lost 5 bases at V and 1 base at J; junction bases unmatched: 8. CDR1 SEHNR and CDR2 FQNEAQ come from the germline V gene (reference sequence). There are 16 residues in the CDR3. This chain's CDR3 is CASSPTWGQGNTEAFF. CDR3 bases: TGTGCCAGCAGCCCAACCTGGGGACAGGGGAACACTGAAGCTTTCTTT.

The chain links TRBV2 to TRBJ2-1; the match to TRBD2 covers 8 bases. V was pared by 3 bases and J by 1 base, with 11 bases of the junction left unmatched. The germline CDR1 and CDR2 sequences are SNHLY and FYNNEI. This CDR3 is built from 18 residues. CDR3 in amino acids: CASSDFWAGGRSYNEQFF. The CDR3 nucleotides read TGTGCCAGCAGTGACTTTTGGGCGGGGGGCCGATCCTACAATGAGCAGTTCTTC.

J is TRBJ2-6 and V is TRBV2; D is possibly TRBD2 (5 bases). V was trimmed by 1 base and J by 0 bases, leaving 7 bases between them. Germline values: CDR1 SNHLY, CDR2 FYNNEI. The CDR3 runs to 16 residues. CDR3 protein: CASSEGLTSGANVLTF. The CDR3 nucleotides are TGTGCCAGCAGTGAAGGACTAACCTCTGGGGCCAACGTCCTGACTTTC.

The chain employs TRBV28 and TRBJ2-5, with D perhaps matching TRBD1 or TRBD2 (7 bases each). The CDR3 is made up of 14 amino acids. Trimming pared 6 bases from V and 3 bases from J, leaving 14 bases between. CDR1 is MDHEN, CDR2 SYDVKM, per germline. The CDR3 is CASSGGTAKETQYF. In nucleotides, the CDR3 is TGTGCCAGCAGCGGGGGGACAGCCAAAGAGACCCAGTACTTC.

This clone was counted a single time. The gene calls are TRBV2 and TRBJ1-5; D gene uncertain. V was clipped by 7 bases and J by 4 bases, with 14 bases between them. Per the germline V gene, CDR1 is SNHLY and CDR2 is FYNNEI. This CDR3 has 14 residues. This CDR3 is CASTMNPTNQPQHF. CDR3 DNA sequence: TGTGCCAGCACCATGAACCCTACGAATCAGCCCCAGCATTTT.

The genes are TRBV6-1 and TRBJ2-4, with D uncertain. CDR1 is MNHNS and CDR2 is SASEGT in the germline V gene. The CDR3 covers 11 residues. Trimming took 1 base from V and 11 from J, leaving 6 bases between them. The CDR3 DNA reads TGTGCCAGCAGTGAAGATGTACTTCAGTACTTC. Its protein product is CASSEDVLQYF.

The chain is built from TRBV28 and TRBJ2-7; 7 nucleotides align to TRBD2. This CDR3 contains 15 residues. Germline CDR1 reads MDHEN; CDR2 reads SYDVKM. With 3 bases clipped from V and 3 bases from J, the junction kept 8 bases outside the gene matches. CDR3 bases: TGTGCCAGCAGTTTTTCATCTCGGGGGGTCTACGAGCAGTACTTC. It yields the protein CASSFSSRGVYEQYF.

This chain links TRBV6-2 or TRBV6-3 with TRBJ2-3, with no clear D. The CDR3 totals 11 residues. Trimming shortened V by 4 bases and J by 8 bases, and 7 bases separated the two germline ends. Germline-derived CDR1 and CDR2 are MNHEY and SVGEGT. CDR3 sequence: CASSSTGTQYF. CDR3 nucleotides: TGTGCCAGCAGTTCTACCGGTACGCAGTATTTT.

J is TRBJ1-2 and V is TRBV19; D is unclear. The germline gives CDR1 LNHDA, CDR2 SQIVND (reference sequence). The V gene lost 1 base and the J gene lost 4 bases, with 4 bases spanning the gap. This CDR3 region has 12 residues. CDR3 sequence (DNA): TGTGCCAGTAGTATAGCCCGCTATGGCTACACCTTC. Amino acids: CASSIARYGYTF.

J is TRBJ2-3 and V is TRBV7-9; TRBD2 agrees at 9 bases. V gave up 5 bases and J gave up 4 bases; unmatched junction bases: 10. The germline V gene encodes CDR1 SEHNR and CDR2 FQNEAQ (reference sequence). The CDR3 has 16 amino acids. CDR3 in amino acids: CASSTSGTSSADTQYF. CDR3 nucleotide sequence: TGTGCCAGCAGCACATCCGGGACTAGCTCTGCAGATACGCAGTATTTT. The complete variable domain, with remaining parts taken from reference TRBV7-9 and TRBJ2-3, reads DTGVSQNPRHKITKRGQNVTFRCDPISEHNRLYWYRQTLGQGPEFLTYFQNEAQLEKSRLLSDRFSAERPKGSFSTLEIQRTEQGDSAMYLCASSTSGTSSADTQYFGPGTRLTVL.

This clone was seen a handful of times. The CDR3 nucleotides read TGTGCCATCAGTGAGTCGGAAGTAGCGGCGAAGGAAGAGCAGTTCTTC. Protein sequence: CAISESEVAAKEEQFF. The chain carries TRBV10-3 and TRBJ2-1; weak D call: TRBD2 (6 bases). Germline loops: CDR1 ENHRY, CDR2 SYGVKD. Deletions cut 0 bases from V and 10 bases from J, with 19 bases between. This CDR3 has 16 amino acids.

The V call is TRBV6-2 or TRBV6-3, the J call TRBJ1-5; D is perhaps TRBD1 (5 bases). Germline lookup yields CDR1 MNHEY and CDR2 SVGEGT. The CDR3 runs to 13 residues. The V end lost 5 bases, the J end lost 4 bases, and 9 bases lay between the germline ends. CDR3 residues: CASSPDRNQPQHF. The CDR3 nucleotides read TGTGCCAGCAGTCCCGACAGAAATCAGCCCCAGCATTTT.

The chain joins TRBV28 to TRBJ1-1, with D tentatively TRBD1 (5 bases). Deletions cut 2 bases from V and 4 bases from J, with 14 bases between. The CDR3 loop spans 15 amino acids. The germline V gene encodes CDR1 MDHEN and CDR2 SYDVKM. Written as DNA, the CDR3 is TGTGCCAGCAGTTTAATGCGGGGGGTCGGCACTGAAGCTTTCTTT. Amino acid sequence: CASSLMRGVGTEAFF.

The gene calls are TRBV4-2 and TRBJ2-5; unclear D gene. This CDR3 is 13 amino acids long. Germline CDR1 reads LGHNA; CDR2 reads YNFKEQ. V lost 7 bases and J 4 bases, leaving 13 bases between the germline ends. CDR3 loop: CASTSFPGETQYF. As DNA, the CDR3 is TGTGCCAGCACTAGTTTCCCAGGAGAGACCCAGTACTTC.

The chain uses TRBV5-4 and TRBJ1-2, with no clear D. V lost 3 bases and J lost 0, with 9 bases in between. There are 14 residues in the CDR3. Per germline, CDR1 SGHNT and CDR2 YYREEE (reference sequence). The chain's CDR3 is CASSSLTTNYGYTF. For the CDR3, the DNA is TGTGCCAGCAGCTCGCTGACTACTAACTATGGCTACACCTTC. The entire variable domain, with the rest obtained from reference TRBV5-4 and TRBJ1-2, is as follows: ETGVTQSPTHLIKTRGQQVTLRCSSQSGHNTVSWYQQALGQGPQFIFQYYREEENGRGNFPPRFSGLQFPNYSSELNVNALELDDSALYLCASSSLTTNYGYTFGSGTRLTVV.

V usage is TRBV19 and J usage is TRBJ2-6; 10 nucleotides align to TRBD2. Trimming removed 0 bases from V and 0 bases from J; junction bases left unmatched: 14. The V gene's germline CDR1 is LNHDA and CDR2 SQIVND (reference sequence). This CDR3 region has 22 residues. The CDR3 DNA reads as TGTGCCAGTAGTATAGACCTCAGACTAGCGGGTGTGCTCGGCTCTGGGGCCAACGTCCTGACTTTC. It specifies CASSIDLRLAGVLGSGANVLTF. Together with reference TRBV19 and TRBJ2-6, the CDR3 gives the full variable domain: DGGITQSPKYLFRKEGQNVTLSCEQNLNHDAMYWYRQDPGQGLRLIYYSQIVNDFQKGDIAEGYSVSREKKESFPLTVTSAQKNPTAFYLCASSIDLRLAGVLGSGANVLTFGAGSRLTVL.

The rearrangement links TRBV12-3 or TRBV12-4 to TRBJ2-5; D unresolved. The CDR3 is 11 amino acids. Trimming cost V 6 bases and J 5 bases, with 7 bases left between them. The CDR3, as DNA: TGTGCCAGCAGATTTAGGGAGACCCAGTACTTC. Its protein is CASRFRETQYF.

The chain recombines TRBV5-5 with TRBJ1-5; no definite D call. The CDR3 covers 12 residues. Germline V CDR1 and CDR2: SGHKS, YYEKEE (reference sequence). Trimming took off 3 bases at V and 7 bases at J, with 8 bases between the two ends. The CDR3 region is CASSSQGQPQHF. The DNA for the CDR3 is TGTGCCAGCAGCTCCCAAGGACAGCCCCAGCATTTT.

This clone has only one observation. J is TRBJ2-7 and V is TRBV3-1 (or the pseudogene TRBV3-2), with 11 bases lining up with TRBD2. The CDR3 runs 14 residues. Germline V gene lookup returns CDR1 LGHDT and CDR2 YNNKEL (reference sequence). Trimming at V came to 4 bases and at J to 3 bases, leaving 2 bases not matched to a gene. The CDR3 reads CASSLAGGDYEQYF. For the CDR3, the DNA is TGTGCCAGCAGCCTAGCGGGAGGGGACTACGAGCAGTACTTC.

This clone has more than one count but fewer than ten. The V call is TRBV5-1, the J call TRBJ2-5; 8 bases are shared with TRBD2. CDR1 and CDR2 from the germline V gene are SGHRS and YFSETQ. After removal of 2 bases from V and 5 bases from J, the junction contained 11 bases not matched to a gene. This CDR3 comprises 16 residues. DNA of the CDR3: TGCGCCAGCAGCTTTGACGCGGGAGGAGGGGGTGAGACCCAGTACTTC. This sequence encodes CASSFDAGGGGETQYF.

V gene TRBV5-1 combines with J gene TRBJ2-3, with D uncertain. This CDR3 is built from 12 residues. Germline CDR1 and CDR2: SGHRS and YFSETQ. The V and J ends lost 4 bases and 4 bases respectively, with 7 bases between them. CDR3 DNA: TGCGCCAGCAGCCCCCCATCAGATACGCAGTATTTT. Its translation is CASSPPSDTQYF.

The chain uses TRBV4-3 and TRBJ1-3; D remains ambiguous. V dropped 0 bases and J dropped 0 bases, with 9 bases sitting between them. Germline CDR1 is LGHNA and CDR2 is YSLEER. CDR3 length: 16 residues. CDR3 nucleotides: TGCGCCAGCAGCCAAGATACACAGCTCTCTGGAAACACCATATATTTT. Translation gives CASSQDTQLSGNTIYF.

This clone is a singleton in its sample. This chain joins TRBV9 and TRBJ2-2; 9 nucleotides agree with TRBD2. The CDR3 sequence is 15 residues long. Germline CDR1 SGDLS, CDR2 YYNGEE. Trimming at V came to 2 bases and at J to 4 bases, leaving 3 bases not matched to a gene. The CDR3 spells CASSVSGSPTGELFF. In DNA form, the CDR3 reads TGTGCCAGCAGCGTTAGCGGGAGTCCCACCGGGGAGCTGTTTTTT.

This chain joins TRBV2 and TRBJ1-5, with a tentative D call TRBD1 (6 bases). The length of the CDR3 is 12 residues. Trimming took off 7 bases at V and 9 bases at J, with 13 bases between the two ends. The V gene's germline CDR1 is SNHLY and CDR2 FYNNEI. CDR3 residues: CASTTTGAPQHF. The CDR3, as DNA: TGTGCCAGCACTACGACAGGCGCGCCCCAGCATTTT.

The chain carries TRBV6-5 and TRBJ2-1; 8 bases line up with TRBD2. The V gene end was trimmed by 8 bases and the J gene end by 2 bases; junction bases not matched to a gene: 5. CDR1 MNHEY and CDR2 SVGAGI come from the germline V gene. The CDR3 totals 14 residues. The CDR3 protein is CASAREAPYNEQFF. The CDR3 DNA is TGTGCCAGCGCGCGGGAGGCGCCCTACAATGAGCAGTTCTTC.